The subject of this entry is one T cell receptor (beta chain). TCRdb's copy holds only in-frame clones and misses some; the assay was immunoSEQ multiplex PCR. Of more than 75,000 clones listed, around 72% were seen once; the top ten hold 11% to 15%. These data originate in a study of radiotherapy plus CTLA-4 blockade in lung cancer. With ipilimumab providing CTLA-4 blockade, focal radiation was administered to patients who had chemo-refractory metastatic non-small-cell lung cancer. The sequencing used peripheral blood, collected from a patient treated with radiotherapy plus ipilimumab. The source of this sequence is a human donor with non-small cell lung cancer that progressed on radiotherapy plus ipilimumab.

The CDR3 loop reads CASSPQAQRSYEQYF. For the CDR3, the DNA is TGCGCCAGCAGCCCCCAGGCGCAGAGAAGCTACGAGCAGTACTTC. The chain is built from TRBV4-3 and TRBJ2-7; D unclear. Trimming left V 4 bases short and J 3 bases short, with 16 bases between. The germline gives CDR1 LGHNA, CDR2 YSLEER. This CDR3 is built from 15 residues.